What follows are 10 T cell receptor beta chains derived from one specimen sequenced in a study of T cell responses to AZD1222 COVID-19 vaccine. Generated by immunoSEQ multiplex PCR, the TCRdb table keeps only in-frame clones and is missing some. Counted here are about 200,000 clones, about 89% occurring once; the ten biggest clones make up about 3.5%. The material sequenced was peripheral blood, taken 28 days after the second AZD1222 dose. These receptors were obtained from an adult who received the AZD1222 COVID-19 vaccine.

The rearrangement links TRBV4-2 to TRBJ2-1; 10 bases line up with TRBD2. V was pared by 0 bases and J by 5 bases, with 10 bases of the junction left unmatched. From germline, CDR1 is LGHNA and CDR2 YNFKEQ. CDR3 length equals 18 residues. CDR3: CASSQDKPSGSSHNEQFF. The CDR3 DNA reads TGTGCCAGCAGCCAAGATAAACCTAGCGGGAGTTCTCACAATGAGCAGTTCTTC.

The chain joins TRBV5-4 to TRBJ2-7; maybe TRBD2 (6 bases). The germline V gene has CDR1 SGHNT and CDR2 YYREEE (reference sequence). The V end lost 4 bases, the J end lost 5 bases, and 13 bases lay between the germline ends. This CDR3 is 13 amino acids long. The DNA for the CDR3 is TGTGCCAGCAGCGTCGGGGAGGCCCACGAGCAGTACTTC. Protein sequence: CASSVGEAHEQYF.

This chain joins TRBV4-1 and TRBJ1-2; D is unresolved. The ends were cut back, 0 bases at V and 5 bases at J, with 7 bases in the middle. The CDR3 runs to 13 residues. Germline V gene data show CDR1 as MGHRA and CDR2 as YSYEKL. Here the CDR3 DNA reads TGCGCCAGCAGCCAAGAAGGGTGGTATGGCTACACCTTC. Its protein is CASSQEGWYGYTF.

By proportion, this clone is large. This chain links TRBV5-1 with TRBJ2-2; possible D gene TRBD2, 6 bases. Between the trimmed V and J ends, which lost 4 bases and 0 bases, there was a span of 10 bases. The CDR3 has 15 residues. The germline gives CDR1 SGHRS, CDR2 YFSETQ. The CDR3 DNA is TGCGCCAGCAGCCTTAGCGGTTCGAACACCGGGGAGCTGTTTTTT. Translated, it gives CASSLSGSNTGELFF. The variable domain in full, with the rest retrieved from reference TRBV5-1 and TRBJ2-2, is KAGVTQTPRYLIKTRGQQVTLSCSPISGHRSVSWYQQTPGQGLQFLFEYFSETQRNKGNFPGRFSGRQFSNSRSEMNVSTLELGDSALYLCASSLSGSNTGELFFGEGSRLTVL.

This rearrangement joins TRBV20-1 to TRBJ1-1, with a tentative D call TRBD1 (5 bases). Per germline, CDR1 DFQATT and CDR2 SNEGSKA (reference sequence). CDR3 length: 11 amino acids. Trimming took 7 bases from V and 6 from J, leaving 12 bases between them. The CDR3 reads CSVPGGSEAFF. The DNA for the CDR3 is TGCAGTGTTCCTGGGGGATCTGAAGCTTTCTTT.

The chain combines TRBV28 with TRBJ1-6, with 7 nucleotides matching TRBD1. Germline CDR1 is MDHEN and CDR2 is SYDVKM. The length of the CDR3 is 15 residues. Trimming cost V 7 bases and J 8 bases; bases outside gene matches: 11. CDR3 residues: CASTITGEVDSPLHF. The CDR3 coding sequence is TGTGCCAGCACCATTACAGGGGAGGTGGATTCACCCCTCCACTTT.

V gene TRBV2 combines with J gene TRBJ2-7; no definite D call. Germline CDR1 is SNHLY and CDR2 is FYNNEI. This CDR3 has 15 amino acids. The V end lost 8 bases, the J end lost 2 bases, and 19 bases lay between the germline ends. The CDR3 loop is CASGKGKGKAYEQYF. CDR3 sequence (DNA): TGTGCCAGCGGGAAGGGAAAAGGGAAAGCCTACGAGCAGTACTTC.

The rearrangement joins TRBV19 to TRBJ2-3; D gene unclear. This CDR3 comprises 11 residues. Looked up from germline, CDR1 is LNHDA and CDR2 is SQIVND (reference sequence). The V end was cut by 3 bases, the J end by 4 bases, with 2 bases between. The DNA of the CDR3 is TGTGCCAGTAGTATTGCAGATACGCAGTATTTT. Translating gives CASSIADTQYF.

The chain's CDR3 is CASSFWRESYEQYF. In nucleotides, the CDR3 is TGTGCCAGCAGCTTCTGGCGGGAATCCTACGAGCAGTACTTC. The V gene is TRBV11-3, the J gene TRBJ2-7; D possibly corresponds to TRBD2 (6 bases). Trimming cost V 3 bases and J 1 base, with 10 bases left between them. The V gene's germline CDR1 is SGHNT and CDR2 YENEEA. The CDR3 contains 14 residues.

The chain combines TRBV12-3 or TRBV12-4 with TRBJ1-1; TRBD1 agrees at 7 bases. Trimming at V came to 6 bases and at J to 4 bases, leaving 5 bases not matched to a gene. The CDR3 spans 13 residues. The DNA of the CDR3 is TGTGCCAGCAGGACCAGGGGGAGCACTGAAGCTTTCTTT. Translating gives CASRTRGSTEAFF.